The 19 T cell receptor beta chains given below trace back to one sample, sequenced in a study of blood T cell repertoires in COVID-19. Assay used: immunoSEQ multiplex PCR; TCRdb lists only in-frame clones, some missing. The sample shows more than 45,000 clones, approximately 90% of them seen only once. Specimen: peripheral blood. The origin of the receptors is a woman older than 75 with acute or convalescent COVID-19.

CDR3: CASSFPGGPYEQYF. CDR3 bases: TGTGCCAGCAGCTTCCCGGGGGGGCCCTACGAGCAGTACTTC. V gene TRBV7-9 combines with J gene TRBJ2-7, with 8 nucleotides matching TRBD2. The J segment lost 2 bases and the V segment lost 3 bases, leaving 3 bases of the junction unmatched. In germline, CDR1 is SEHNR, CDR2 FQNEAQ (reference sequence). The CDR3 loop spans 14 amino acids. Complete variable domain (other parts from reference TRBV7-9 and TRBJ2-7): DTGVSQNPRHKITKRGQNVTFRCDPISEHNRLYWYRQTLGQGPEFLTYFQNEAQLEKSRLLSDRFSAERPKGSFSTLEIQRTEQGDSAMYLCASSFPGGPYEQYFGPGTRLTVT.

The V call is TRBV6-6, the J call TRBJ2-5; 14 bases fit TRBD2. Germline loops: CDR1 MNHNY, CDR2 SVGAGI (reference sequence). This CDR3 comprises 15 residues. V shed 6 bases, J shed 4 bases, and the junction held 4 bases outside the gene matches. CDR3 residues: CASSRGTSGGETQYF. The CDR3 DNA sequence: TGTGCCAGCAGCCGAGGGACTAGCGGGGGAGAGACCCAGTACTTC.

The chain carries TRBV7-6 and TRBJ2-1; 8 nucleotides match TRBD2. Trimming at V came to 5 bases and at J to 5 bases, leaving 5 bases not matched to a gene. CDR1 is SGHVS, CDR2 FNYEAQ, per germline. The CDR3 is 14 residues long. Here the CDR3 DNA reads TGTGCCAGCAGCCTGTTTAGCGGGAACAATGAGCAGTTCTTC. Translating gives CASSLFSGNNEQFF.

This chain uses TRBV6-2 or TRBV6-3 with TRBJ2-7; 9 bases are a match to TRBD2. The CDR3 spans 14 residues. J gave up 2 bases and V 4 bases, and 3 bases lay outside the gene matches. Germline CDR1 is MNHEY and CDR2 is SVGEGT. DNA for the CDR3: TGTGCCAGCAGTTTTCTAGCGGGACCCTACGAGCAGTACTTC. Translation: CASSFLAGPYEQYF.

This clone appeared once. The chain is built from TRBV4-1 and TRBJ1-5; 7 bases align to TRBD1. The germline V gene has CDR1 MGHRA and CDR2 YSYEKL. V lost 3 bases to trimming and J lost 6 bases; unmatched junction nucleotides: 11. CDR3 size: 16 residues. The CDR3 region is CASSHPGQVGLQPQHF. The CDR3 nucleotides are TGCGCCAGCAGCCACCCCGGACAGGTGGGGCTTCAGCCCCAGCATTTT.

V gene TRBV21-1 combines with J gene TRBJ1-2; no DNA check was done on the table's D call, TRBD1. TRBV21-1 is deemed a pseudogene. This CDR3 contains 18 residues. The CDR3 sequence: CASSFQRGRPYGDYGYTF. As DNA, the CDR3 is TGTGCCAGCAGCTTTCAAAGGGGGCGTCCGTATGGTGACTATGGCTACACCTTC.

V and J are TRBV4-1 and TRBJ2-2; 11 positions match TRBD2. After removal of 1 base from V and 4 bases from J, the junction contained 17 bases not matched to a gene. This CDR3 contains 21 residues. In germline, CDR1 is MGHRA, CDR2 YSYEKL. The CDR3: CASSQGPAASGRHATTGELFF. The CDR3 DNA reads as TGCGCCAGCAGCCAAGGCCCCGCGGCTAGCGGGAGGCACGCTACCACCGGGGAGCTGTTTTTT.

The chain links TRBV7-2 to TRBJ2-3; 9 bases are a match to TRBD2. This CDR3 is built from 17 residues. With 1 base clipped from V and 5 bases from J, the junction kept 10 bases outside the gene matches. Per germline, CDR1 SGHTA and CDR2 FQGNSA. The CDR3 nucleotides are TGTGCCAGCAGCTTAGAGCTTAGCGGGAGTATTAGAGATACGCAGTATTTT. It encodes CASSLELSGSIRDTQYF. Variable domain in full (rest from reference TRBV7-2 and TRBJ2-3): GAGVSQSPSNKVTEKGKDVELRCDPISGHTALYWYRQSLGQGLEFLIYFQGNSAPDKSGLPSDRFSAERTGGSVSTLTIQRTQQEDSAVYLCASSLELSGSIRDTQYFGPGTRLTVL.

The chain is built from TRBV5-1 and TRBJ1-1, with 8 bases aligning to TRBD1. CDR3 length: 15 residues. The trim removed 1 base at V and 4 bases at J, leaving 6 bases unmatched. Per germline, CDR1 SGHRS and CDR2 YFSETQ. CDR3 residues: CASSLSTGEVTEAFF. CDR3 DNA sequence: TGCGCCAGCAGCTTGTCGACAGGGGAAGTCACTGAAGCTTTCTTT.

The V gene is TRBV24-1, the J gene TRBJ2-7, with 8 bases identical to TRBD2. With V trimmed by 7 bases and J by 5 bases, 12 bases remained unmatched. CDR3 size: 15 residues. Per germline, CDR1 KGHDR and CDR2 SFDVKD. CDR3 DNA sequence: TGTGCCACCAGCCGAGGCGGGGGGTCTCAGGACGAGCAGTACTTC. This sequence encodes CATSRGGGSQDEQYF.

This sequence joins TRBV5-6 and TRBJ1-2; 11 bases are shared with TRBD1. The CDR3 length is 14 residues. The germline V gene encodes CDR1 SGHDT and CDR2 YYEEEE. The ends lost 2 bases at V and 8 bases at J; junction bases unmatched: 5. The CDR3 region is CASSFRDRGFGYTF. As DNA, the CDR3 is TGTGCCAGCAGCTTTCGGGACAGGGGGTTCGGCTACACCTTC.

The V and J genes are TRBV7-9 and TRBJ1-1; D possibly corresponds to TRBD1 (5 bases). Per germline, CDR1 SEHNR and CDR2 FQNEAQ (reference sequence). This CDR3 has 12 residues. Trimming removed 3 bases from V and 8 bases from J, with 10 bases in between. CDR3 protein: CASSLLQGEAFF. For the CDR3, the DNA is TGTGCCAGCAGCTTGTTGCAGGGAGAAGCTTTCTTT.

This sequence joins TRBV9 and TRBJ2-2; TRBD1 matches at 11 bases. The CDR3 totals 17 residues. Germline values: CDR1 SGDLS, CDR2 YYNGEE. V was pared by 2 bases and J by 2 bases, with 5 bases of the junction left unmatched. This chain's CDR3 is CASSVSGQGGNTGELFF. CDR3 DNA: TGTGCCAGCAGCGTCTCGGGACAGGGGGGAAACACCGGGGAGCTGTTTTTT.

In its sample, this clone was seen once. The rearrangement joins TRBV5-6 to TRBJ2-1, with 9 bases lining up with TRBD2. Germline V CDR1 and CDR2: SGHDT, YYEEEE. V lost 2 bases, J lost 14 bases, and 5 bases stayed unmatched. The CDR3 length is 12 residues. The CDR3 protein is CASSFRGGEKFF. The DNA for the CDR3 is TGTGCCAGCAGCTTTCGCGGGGGGGAGAAGTTCTTC.

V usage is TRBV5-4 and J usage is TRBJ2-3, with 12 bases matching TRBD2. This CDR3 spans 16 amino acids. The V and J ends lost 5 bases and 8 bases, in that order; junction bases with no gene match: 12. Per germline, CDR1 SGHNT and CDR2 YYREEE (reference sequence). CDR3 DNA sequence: TGTGCCAGCAGGCCGTCTAGCGGGAGGGCGAAGGGTACGCAGTATTTT. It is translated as CASRPSSGRAKGTQYF.

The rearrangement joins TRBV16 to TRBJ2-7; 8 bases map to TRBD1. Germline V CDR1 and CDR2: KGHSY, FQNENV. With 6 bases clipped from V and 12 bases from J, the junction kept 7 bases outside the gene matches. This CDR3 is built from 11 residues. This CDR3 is CASSLGQGAYF. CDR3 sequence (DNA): TGTGCCAGCAGTTTAGGACAGGGAGCGTACTTC.

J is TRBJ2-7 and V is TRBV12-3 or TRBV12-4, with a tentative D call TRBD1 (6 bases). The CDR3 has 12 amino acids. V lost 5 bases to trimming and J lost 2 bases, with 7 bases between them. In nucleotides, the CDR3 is TGTGCCAGCAGTCGACAGGCCTACGAGCAGTACTTC. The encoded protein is CASSRQAYEQYF.

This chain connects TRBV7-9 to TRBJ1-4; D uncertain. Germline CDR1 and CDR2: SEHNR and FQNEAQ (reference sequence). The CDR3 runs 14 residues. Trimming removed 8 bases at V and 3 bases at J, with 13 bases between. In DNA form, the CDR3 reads TGTGCCAGCGGCGGAGGGCCCTCTAATGAAAAACTGTTTTTT. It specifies CASGGGPSNEKLFF.

CDR3 region: CATHPTGLHRAFF. CDR3 nucleotide sequence: TGTGCCACACATCCGACAGGGCTTCATAGAGCTTTCTTT. The chain uses TRBV6-5 and TRBJ1-1, with 7 bases matching TRBD1. The length of the CDR3 is 13 residues. CDR1 and CDR2 (germline): MNHEY, SVGAGI. V shed 10 bases and J 10 bases; nucleotides not matched to a gene: 15.